Below, one T cell receptor beta chain is given with its context. The same CDR3 can be traced to other DNA sequences in this sample. Germline values: CDR1 SSHAT, CDR2 FNYEAQ (reference sequence). V shed 1 base and J shed 7 bases, with 8 bases lying between them. The CDR3 totals 13 residues. Original handling: Quantification of nucleated cells was approximated via reference gene primer amplification. Clones were read by immunoSEQ multiplex PCR, and TCRdb kept only the in-frame ones, dropping some. D and trimming were read from the DNA, whereas the V and J calls and clone size are those reported in that table. The table records approximately 250,000 clones, about 86% of them present only once. This sample is drawn from a study of blood T cell repertoires in COVID-19. The wider study: The United States, Italy and Spain were the sources of the acute and convalescent COVID-19 samples.

Sequences were obtained from peripheral blood. The chain combines TRBV7-7 with TRBJ1-5; a possible D gene is TRBD1 (6 bases). The clonotype comes from a man aged 25-45 years with active or convalescent COVID-19. The CDR3 loop is CASSLDRDQPQHF. CDR3 DNA: TGTGCCAGCAGCTTAGACAGGGACCAGCCCCAGCATTTT. The full variable domain, completed using reference TRBV7-7 and TRBJ1-5, is GAGVSQSPRYKVTKRGQDVTLRCDPISSHATLYWYQQALGQGPEFLTYFNYEAQPDKSGLPSDRFSAERPEGSISTLTIQRTEQRDSAMYRCASSLDRDQPQHFGDGTRLSIL.